This T cell receptor (beta chain) was found in a study of T cell responses to AZD1222 COVID-19 vaccine. Measured with immunoSEQ multiplex PCR; TCRdb has only the in-frame clones, and not every one. Among around 84,000 clones listed, 88% were seen once. The CDR3 consists of 13 residues. V was pared by 0 bases and J by 4 bases, with 3 bases between. CDR1 is MRHNA, CDR2 SNTAGT, per germline. Study-wide points: Donors skewed white British and female; clonal diversity was possibly underestimated.

Note on this clone: The antigen is unknown.

J is TRBJ2-2 and V is TRBV6-4; the D is unclear. The source was peripheral blood, collected on day 0 of MenACWY control vaccination. The source is an adult in good health. The CDR3 loop is CASSDSATGELFF. CDR3 nucleotides: TGTGCCAGCAGTGACTCAGCCACCGGGGAGCTGTTTTTT.